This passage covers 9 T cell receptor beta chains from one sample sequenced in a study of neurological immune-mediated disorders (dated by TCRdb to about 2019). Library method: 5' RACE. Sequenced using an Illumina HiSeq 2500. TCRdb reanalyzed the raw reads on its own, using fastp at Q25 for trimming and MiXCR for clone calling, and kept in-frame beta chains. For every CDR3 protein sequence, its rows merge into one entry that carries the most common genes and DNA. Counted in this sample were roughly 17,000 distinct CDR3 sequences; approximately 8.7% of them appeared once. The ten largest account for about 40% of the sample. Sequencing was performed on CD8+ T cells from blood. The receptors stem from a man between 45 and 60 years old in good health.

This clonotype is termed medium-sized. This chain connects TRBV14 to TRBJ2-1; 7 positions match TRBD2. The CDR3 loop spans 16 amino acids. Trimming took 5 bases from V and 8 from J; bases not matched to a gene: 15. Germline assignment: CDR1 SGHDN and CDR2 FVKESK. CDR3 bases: TGTGCCAGCAGCGAACCTAGCGGAGGAGGGCCGGATGAGCAGTTCTTC. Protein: CASSEPSGGGPDEQFF.

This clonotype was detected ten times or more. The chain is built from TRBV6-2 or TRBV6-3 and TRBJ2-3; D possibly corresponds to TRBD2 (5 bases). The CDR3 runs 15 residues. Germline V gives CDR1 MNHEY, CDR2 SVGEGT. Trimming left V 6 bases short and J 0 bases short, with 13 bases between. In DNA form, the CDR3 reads TGTGCCAGCAGCCAAGCTGAGGGAAGCACAGATACGCAGTATTTT. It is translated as CASSQAEGSTDTQYF.

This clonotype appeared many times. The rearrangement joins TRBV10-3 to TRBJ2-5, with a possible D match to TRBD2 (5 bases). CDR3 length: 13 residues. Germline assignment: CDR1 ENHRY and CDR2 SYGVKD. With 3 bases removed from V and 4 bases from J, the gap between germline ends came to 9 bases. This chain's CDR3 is CAISDPGRETQYF. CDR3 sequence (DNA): TGTGCCATCAGTGATCCGGGAAGAGAGACCCAGTACTTC.

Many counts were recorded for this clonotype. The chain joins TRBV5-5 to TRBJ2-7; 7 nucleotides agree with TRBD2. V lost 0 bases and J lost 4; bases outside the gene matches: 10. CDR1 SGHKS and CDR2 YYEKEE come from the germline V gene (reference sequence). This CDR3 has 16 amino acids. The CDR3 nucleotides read TGTGCCAGCAGCTTGGCCGATAACGCGGGAGCGTACGAGCAGTACTTC. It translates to CASSLADNAGAYEQYF.

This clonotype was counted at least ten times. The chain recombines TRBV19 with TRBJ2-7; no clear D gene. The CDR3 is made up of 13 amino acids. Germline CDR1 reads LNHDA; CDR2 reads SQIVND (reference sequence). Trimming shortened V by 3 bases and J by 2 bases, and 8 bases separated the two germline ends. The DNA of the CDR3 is TGTGCCAGTAGTATTACTGATACCTACGAGCAGTACTTC. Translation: CASSITDTYEQYF.

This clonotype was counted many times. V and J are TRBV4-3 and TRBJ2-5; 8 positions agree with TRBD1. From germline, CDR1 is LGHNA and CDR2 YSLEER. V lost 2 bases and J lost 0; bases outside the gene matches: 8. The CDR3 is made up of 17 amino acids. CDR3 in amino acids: CASSQSWGQVHQETQYF. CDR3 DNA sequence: TGCGCCAGCAGCCAAAGTTGGGGACAGGTCCACCAAGAGACCCAGTACTTC.

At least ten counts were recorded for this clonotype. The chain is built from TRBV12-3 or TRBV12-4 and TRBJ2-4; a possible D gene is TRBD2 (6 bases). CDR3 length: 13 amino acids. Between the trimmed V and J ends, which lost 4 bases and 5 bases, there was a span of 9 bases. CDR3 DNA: TGTGCCAGCAGTTCGTGGGGGGAAAACATTCAGTACTTC. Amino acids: CASSSWGENIQYF.

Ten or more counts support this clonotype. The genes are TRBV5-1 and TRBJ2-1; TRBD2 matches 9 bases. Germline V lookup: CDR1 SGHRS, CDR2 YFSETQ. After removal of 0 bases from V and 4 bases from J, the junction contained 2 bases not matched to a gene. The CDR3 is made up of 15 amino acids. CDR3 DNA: TGCGCCAGCAGCTTGGGACTAGCGGAGTACAATGAGCAGTTCTTC. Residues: CASSLGLAEYNEQFF.

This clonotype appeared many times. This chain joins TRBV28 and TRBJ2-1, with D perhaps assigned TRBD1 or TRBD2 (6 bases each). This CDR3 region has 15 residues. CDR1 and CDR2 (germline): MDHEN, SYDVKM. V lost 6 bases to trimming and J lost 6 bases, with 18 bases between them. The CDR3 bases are TGTGCCAGCAGCCCGCGGGACACCTTTTTCAATGAGCAGTTCTTC. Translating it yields CASSPRDTFFNEQFF. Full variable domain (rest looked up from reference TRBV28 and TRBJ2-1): DVKVTQSSRYLVKRTGEKVFLECVQDMDHENMFWYRQDPGLGLRLIYFSYDVKMKEKGDIPEGYSVSREKKERFSLILESASTNQTSMYLCASSPRDTFFNEQFFGPGTRLTVL.